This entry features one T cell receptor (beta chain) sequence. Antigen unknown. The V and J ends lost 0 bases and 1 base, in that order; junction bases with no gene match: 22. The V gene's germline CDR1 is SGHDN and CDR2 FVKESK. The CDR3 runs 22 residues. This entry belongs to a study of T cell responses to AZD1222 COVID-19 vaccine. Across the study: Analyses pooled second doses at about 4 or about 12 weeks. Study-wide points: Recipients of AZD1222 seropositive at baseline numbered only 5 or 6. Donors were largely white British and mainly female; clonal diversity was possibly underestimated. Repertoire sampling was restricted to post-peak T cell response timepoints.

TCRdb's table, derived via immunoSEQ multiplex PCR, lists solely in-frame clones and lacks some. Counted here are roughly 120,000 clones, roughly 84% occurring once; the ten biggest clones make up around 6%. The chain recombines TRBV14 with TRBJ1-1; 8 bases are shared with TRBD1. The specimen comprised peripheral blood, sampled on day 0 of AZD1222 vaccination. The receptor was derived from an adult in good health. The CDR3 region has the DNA TGTGCCAGCAGCCAAGAACCTTCGGCAGCTCTTGGCAGGGGGCTCAAGAACACTGAAGCTTTCTTT. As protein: CASSQEPSAALGRGLKNTEAFF. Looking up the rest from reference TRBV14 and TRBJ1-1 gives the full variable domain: EAGVTQFPSHSVIEKGQTVTLRCDPISGHDNLYWYRRVMGKEIKFLLHFVKESKQDESGMPNNRFLAERTGGTYSTLKVQPAELEDSGVYFCASSQEPSAALGRGLKNTEAFFGQGTRLTVV.